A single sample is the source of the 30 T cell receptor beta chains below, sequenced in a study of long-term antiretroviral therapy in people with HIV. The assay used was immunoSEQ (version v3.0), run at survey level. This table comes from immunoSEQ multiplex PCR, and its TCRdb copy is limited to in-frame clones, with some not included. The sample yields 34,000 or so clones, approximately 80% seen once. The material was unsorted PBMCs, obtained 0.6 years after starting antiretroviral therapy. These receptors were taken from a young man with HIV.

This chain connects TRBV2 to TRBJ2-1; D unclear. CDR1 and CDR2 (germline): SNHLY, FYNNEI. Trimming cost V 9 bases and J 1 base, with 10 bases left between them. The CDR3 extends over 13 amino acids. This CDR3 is CARRAPSYNEQFF. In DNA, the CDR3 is TGTGCCAGACGAGCGCCTTCCTACAATGAGCAGTTCTTC.

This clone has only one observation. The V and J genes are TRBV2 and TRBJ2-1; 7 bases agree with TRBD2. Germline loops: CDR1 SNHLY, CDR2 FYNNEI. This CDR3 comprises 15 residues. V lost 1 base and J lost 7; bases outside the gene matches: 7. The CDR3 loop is CASSEGGVGGNEQFF. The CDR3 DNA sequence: TGTGCCAGCAGTGAAGGGGGAGTGGGGGGGAATGAGCAGTTCTTC.

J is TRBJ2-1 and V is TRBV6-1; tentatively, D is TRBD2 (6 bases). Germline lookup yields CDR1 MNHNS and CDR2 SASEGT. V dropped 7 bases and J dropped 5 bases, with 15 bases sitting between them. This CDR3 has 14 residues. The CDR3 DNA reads TGTGCCAGCACCTTGGGGCGGGGAAACAATGAGCAGTTCTTC. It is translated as CASTLGRGNNEQFF.

CDR3: CASSLTGLGGEQYF. The CDR3 DNA reads TGTGCCAGCAGTTTGACGGGACTAGGGGGCGAGCAGTACTTC. The chain joins TRBV27 to TRBJ2-7, with TRBD2 matching 8 bases. Trimming removed 3 bases from V and 6 bases from J; junction bases left unmatched: 7. Looked up from germline, CDR1 is MNHEY and CDR2 is SMNVEV (reference sequence). The CDR3 consists of 14 residues.

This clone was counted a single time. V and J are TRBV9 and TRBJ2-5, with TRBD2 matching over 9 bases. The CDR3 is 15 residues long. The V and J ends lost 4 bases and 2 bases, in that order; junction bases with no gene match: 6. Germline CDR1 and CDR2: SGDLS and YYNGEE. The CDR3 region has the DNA TGTGCCAGCAGCATTAGCGGGAGTCGTCAAGAGACCCAGTACTTC. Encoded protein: CASSISGSRQETQYF.

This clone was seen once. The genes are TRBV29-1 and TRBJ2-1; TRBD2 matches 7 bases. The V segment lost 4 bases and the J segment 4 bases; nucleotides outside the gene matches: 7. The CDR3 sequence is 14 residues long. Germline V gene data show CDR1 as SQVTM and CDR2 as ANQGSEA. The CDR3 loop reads CSVVRGRGYNEQFF. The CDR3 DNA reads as TGCAGCGTTGTAAGAGGGAGGGGATACAATGAGCAGTTCTTC.

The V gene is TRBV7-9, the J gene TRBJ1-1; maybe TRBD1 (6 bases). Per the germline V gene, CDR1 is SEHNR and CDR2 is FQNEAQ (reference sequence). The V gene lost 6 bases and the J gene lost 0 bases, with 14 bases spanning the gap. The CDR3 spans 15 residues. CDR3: CASSDRTDMNTEAFF. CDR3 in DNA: TGTGCCAGCAGTGATCGGACAGACATGAACACTGAAGCTTTCTTT.

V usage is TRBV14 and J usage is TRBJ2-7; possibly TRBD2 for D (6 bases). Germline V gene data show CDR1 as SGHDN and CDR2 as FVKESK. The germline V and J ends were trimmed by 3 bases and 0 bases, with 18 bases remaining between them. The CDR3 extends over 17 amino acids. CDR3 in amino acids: CASSHREARSSSYEQYF. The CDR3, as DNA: TGTGCCAGCAGCCATAGGGAGGCACGTTCGAGCTCCTACGAGCAGTACTTC.

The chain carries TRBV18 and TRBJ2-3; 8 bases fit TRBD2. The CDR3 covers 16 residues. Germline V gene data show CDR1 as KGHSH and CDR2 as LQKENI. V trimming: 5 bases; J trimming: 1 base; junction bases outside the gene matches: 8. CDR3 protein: CASSSLAGTGTDTQYF. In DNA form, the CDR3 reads TGTGCCAGCTCATCCCTAGCGGGCACCGGCACAGATACGCAGTATTTT.

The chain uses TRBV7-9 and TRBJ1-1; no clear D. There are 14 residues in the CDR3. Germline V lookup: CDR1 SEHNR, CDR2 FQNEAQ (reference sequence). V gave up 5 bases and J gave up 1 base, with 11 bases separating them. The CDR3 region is CASSQESENTEAFF. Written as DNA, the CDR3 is TGTGCCAGCAGCCAGGAGTCAGAGAACACTGAAGCTTTCTTT.

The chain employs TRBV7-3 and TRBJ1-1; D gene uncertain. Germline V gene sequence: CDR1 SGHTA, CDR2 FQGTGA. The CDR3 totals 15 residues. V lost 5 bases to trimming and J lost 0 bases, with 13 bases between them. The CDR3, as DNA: TGTGCCAGCAGCCCCTCGGGGAAAATGAACACTGAAGCTTTCTTT. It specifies CASSPSGKMNTEAFF.

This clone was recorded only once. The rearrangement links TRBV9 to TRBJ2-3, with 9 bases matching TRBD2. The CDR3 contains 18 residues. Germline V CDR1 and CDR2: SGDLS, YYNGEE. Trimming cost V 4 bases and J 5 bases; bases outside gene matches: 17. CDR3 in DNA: TGTGCCAGCAGCCCCACCTCCACCTTAGCGGGAGCTGTAGATACGCAGTATTTT. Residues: CASSPTSTLAGAVDTQYF.

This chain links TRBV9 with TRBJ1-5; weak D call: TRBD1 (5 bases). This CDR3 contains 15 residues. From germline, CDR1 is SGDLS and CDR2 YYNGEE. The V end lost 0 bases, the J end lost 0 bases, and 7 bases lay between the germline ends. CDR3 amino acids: CASSVGDSSNQPQHF. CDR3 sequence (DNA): TGTGCCAGCAGCGTAGGCGACAGTAGCAATCAGCCCCAGCATTTT.

CDR3 region: CATSREGRNTEAFF. CDR3 nucleotides: TGTGCCACCAGCAGAGAGGGACGGAACACTGAAGCTTTCTTT. The chain joins TRBV15 to TRBJ1-1, with D possibly TRBD1 on 5 matching bases. V was clipped by 0 bases and J by 1 base, with 6 bases between them. CDR3 length equals 14 residues. The germline gives CDR1 LNHNV, CDR2 YYDKDF (reference sequence).

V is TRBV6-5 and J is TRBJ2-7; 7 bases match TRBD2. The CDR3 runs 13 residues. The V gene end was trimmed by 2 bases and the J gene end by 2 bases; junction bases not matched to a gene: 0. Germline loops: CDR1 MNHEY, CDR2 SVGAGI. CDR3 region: CASSYGTTYEQYF. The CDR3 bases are TGTGCCAGCAGTTACGGGACTACCTACGAGCAGTACTTC.

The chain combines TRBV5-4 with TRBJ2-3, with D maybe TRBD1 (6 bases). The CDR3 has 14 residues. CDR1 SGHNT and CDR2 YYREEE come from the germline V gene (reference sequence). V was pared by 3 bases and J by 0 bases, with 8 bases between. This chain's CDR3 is CASSYGQSTDTQYF. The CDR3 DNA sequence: TGTGCCAGCAGCTACGGACAGAGCACAGATACGCAGTATTTT.

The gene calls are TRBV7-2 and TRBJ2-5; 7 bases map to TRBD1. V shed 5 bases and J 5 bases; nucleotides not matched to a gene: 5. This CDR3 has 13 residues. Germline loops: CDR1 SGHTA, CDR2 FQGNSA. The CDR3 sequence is CASSRQGGETQYF. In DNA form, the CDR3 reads TGTGCCAGCAGCCGACAGGGCGGGGAGACCCAGTACTTC.

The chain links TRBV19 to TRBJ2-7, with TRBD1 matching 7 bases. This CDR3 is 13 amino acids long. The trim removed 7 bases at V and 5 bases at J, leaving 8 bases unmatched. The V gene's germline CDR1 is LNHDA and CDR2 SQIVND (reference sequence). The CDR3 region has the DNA TGTGCCAGTACCTTCGACAGGGTTAACGAGCAGTACTTC. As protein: CASTFDRVNEQYF.

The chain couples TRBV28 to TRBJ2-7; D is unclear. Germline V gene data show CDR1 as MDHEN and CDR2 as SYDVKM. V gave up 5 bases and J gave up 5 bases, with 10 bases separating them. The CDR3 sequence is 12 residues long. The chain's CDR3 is CASSPVRNEQYF. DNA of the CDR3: TGTGCCAGCAGTCCCGTTCGGAACGAGCAGTACTTC.

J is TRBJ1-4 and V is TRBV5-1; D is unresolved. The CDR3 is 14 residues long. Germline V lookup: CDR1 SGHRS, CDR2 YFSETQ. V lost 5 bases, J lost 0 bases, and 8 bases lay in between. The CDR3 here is CASRSGATNEKLFF. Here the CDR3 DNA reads TGCGCCAGCAGGTCAGGAGCAACTAATGAAAAACTGTTTTTT.

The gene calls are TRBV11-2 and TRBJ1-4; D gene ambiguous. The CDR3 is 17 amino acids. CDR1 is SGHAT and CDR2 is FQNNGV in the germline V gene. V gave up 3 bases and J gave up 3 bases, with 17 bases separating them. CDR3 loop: CASSLSGGRLPNEKLFF. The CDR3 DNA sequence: TGTGCCAGCAGCTTGTCCGGCGGCCGCCTCCCTAATGAAAAACTGTTTTTT.

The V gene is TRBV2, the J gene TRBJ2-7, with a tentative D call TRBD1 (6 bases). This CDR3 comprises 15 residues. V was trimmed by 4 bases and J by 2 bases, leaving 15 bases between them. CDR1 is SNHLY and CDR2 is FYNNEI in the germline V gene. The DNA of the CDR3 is TGTGCCAGCAGTGTTGTAAGGGCAGGGGCCTACGAGCAGTACTTC. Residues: CASSVVRAGAYEQYF.

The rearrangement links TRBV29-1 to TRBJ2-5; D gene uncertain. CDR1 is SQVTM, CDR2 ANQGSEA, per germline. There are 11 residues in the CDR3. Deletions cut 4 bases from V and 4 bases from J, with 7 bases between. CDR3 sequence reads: CSVGRVETQYF. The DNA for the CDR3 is TGCAGCGTTGGGAGAGTAGAGACCCAGTACTTC.

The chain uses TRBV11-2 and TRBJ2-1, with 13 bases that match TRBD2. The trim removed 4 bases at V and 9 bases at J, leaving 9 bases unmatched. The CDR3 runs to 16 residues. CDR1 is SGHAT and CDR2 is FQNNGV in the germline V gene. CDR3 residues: CASSSTSGRSYGEQFF. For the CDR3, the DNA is TGTGCCAGCAGCTCGACTAGCGGGAGGAGCTATGGTGAGCAGTTCTTC.

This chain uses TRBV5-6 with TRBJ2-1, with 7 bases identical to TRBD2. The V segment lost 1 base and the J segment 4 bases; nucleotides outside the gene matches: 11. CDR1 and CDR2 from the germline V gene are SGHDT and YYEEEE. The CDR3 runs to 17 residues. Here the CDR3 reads CASSLFILSGTYNEQFF. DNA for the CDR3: TGTGCCAGCAGCTTGTTTATACTAAGCGGGACTTACAATGAGCAGTTCTTC.

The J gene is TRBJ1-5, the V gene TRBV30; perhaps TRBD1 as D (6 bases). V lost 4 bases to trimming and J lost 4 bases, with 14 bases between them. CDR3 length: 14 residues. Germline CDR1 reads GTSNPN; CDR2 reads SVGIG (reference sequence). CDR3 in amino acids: CAWKGQGPNQPQHF. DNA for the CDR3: TGTGCCTGGAAGGGGCAGGGGCCTAATCAGCCCCAGCATTTT.

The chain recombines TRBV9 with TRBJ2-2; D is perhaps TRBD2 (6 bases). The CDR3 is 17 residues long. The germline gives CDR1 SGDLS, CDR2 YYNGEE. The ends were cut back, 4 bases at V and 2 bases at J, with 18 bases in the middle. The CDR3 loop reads CASSPLGGVFNTGELFF. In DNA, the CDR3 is TGTGCCAGCAGCCCCCTGGGGGGTGTCTTTAACACCGGGGAGCTGTTTTTT.

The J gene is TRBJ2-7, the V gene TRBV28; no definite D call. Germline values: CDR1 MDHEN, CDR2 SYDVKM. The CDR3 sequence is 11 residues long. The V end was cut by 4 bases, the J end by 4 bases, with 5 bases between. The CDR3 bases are TGTGCCAGCAGTTCTCCTTACGAGCAGTACTTC. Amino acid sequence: CASSSPYEQYF.

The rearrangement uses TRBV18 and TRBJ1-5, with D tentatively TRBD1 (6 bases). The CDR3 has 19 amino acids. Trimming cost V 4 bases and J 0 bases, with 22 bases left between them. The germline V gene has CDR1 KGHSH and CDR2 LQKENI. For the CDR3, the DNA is TGTGCCAGCTCACGACTACAGGGTGTGGGGGGGAATAGCAATCAGCCCCAGCATTTT. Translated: CASSRLQGVGGNSNQPQHF.

The CDR3 coding sequence is TGCAGCGTTGAAATACAGGTCACCGGGGAGCTGTTTTTT. It encodes CSVEIQVTGELFF. This sequence joins TRBV29-1 and TRBJ2-2; weak D call: TRBD1 (5 bases). The CDR3 length is 13 residues. V was pared by 2 bases and J by 4 bases, with 8 bases between. Germline-derived CDR1 and CDR2 are SQVTM and ANQGSEA.